This TCR beta chain was captured in a study of OX40 agonist ivuxolimab in advanced cancers. Study as a whole: Ivuxolimab is a fully human IgG2 antibody that activates OX40 (CD134). Partial responses were recorded for three patients, including one with hepatocellular carcinoma and two with cutaneous melanoma.

The table came from immunoSEQ multiplex PCR; TCRdb's copy has only in-frame clones and leaves some out. The sample includes tens of thousands of clones, around 84% of them seen just once. This clone was detected only once. Antigen specificity is unknown. This CDR3 contains 13 residues. Germline V gene sequence: CDR1 SGHDN, CDR2 FVKESK. With 0 bases removed from V and 5 bases from J, the gap between germline ends came to 7 bases. Study-level findings and limits: Expanded clones tended on average to be more numerous among CD8+ T cells than CD4+.

The clonotype comes from an adult with an advanced solid tumor such as melanoma, head and neck, liver or kidney cancer. The starting material was CD4+ or CD8+ T cells sorted from blood, obtained in a trial of the OX40 agonist ivuxolimab. This sequence joins TRBV14 and TRBJ2-5; D remains unclear. Here the CDR3 DNA reads TGTGCCAGCAGCCAAGATCATTGGGAGACCCAGTACTTC. It specifies CASSQDHWETQYF.